These 27 T cell receptor beta chains were sequenced from one sample in a study of cytomegalovirus exposure and HLA in healthy donors. Generated by immunoSEQ multiplex PCR, the TCRdb table keeps only in-frame clones and is missing some. The data hold about 240,000 clones, with around 88% observed a single time. The material sequenced was PBMCs. The receptors originated from a woman in her twenties or thirties in good health and CMV-seropositive.

This chain links TRBV11-3 with TRBJ2-1, with D hard to call. The CDR3 is 11 residues long. Trimming shortened V by 1 base and J by 8 bases, and 3 bases separated the two germline ends. The V gene's germline CDR1 is SGHNT and CDR2 YENEEA. The CDR3 loop is CASSLVYEQFF. CDR3 DNA sequence: TGTGCCAGCAGCTTAGTCTATGAGCAGTTCTTC.

V and J are TRBV30 and TRBJ2-7; no firm D call. The CDR3 is 12 amino acids. Germline CDR1 GTSNPN, CDR2 SVGIG (reference sequence). V lost 2 bases, J lost 4 bases, and 9 bases lay in between. The CDR3 here is CAWSIGLYEQYF. The CDR3 nucleotides are TGTGCCTGGAGTATCGGTCTATACGAGCAGTACTTC.

This chain connects TRBV2 to TRBJ2-2, with D uncertain. Germline V gene sequence: CDR1 SNHLY, CDR2 FYNNEI. With 3 bases removed from V and 6 bases from J, the gap between germline ends came to 8 bases. The CDR3 is 13 amino acids. The CDR3: CASSEELSGELFF. The CDR3 DNA follows: TGTGCCAGCAGTGAGGAGCTCTCCGGGGAGCTGTTTTTT.

This clone was seen only a few times. The chain carries TRBV27 and TRBJ1-2, with TRBD1 identical over 7 bases. CDR1 and CDR2 from the germline V gene are MNHEY and SMNVEV (reference sequence). The CDR3 has 12 amino acids. The J segment lost 8 bases and the V segment lost 8 bases, leaving 8 bases of the junction unmatched. The CDR3 DNA reads TGTGCCAGCGGGAGACAGGGTAAGGGCTACACCTTC. This sequence encodes CASGRQGKGYTF.

The chain employs TRBV7-3 and TRBJ2-2, with 8 bases identical to TRBD1. Losses at the gene ends were 1 base for V and 0 bases for J; bases not matched to a gene: 4. Germline V gene lookup returns CDR1 SGHTA and CDR2 FQGTGA. CDR3 length: 17 amino acids. CDR3 sequence reads: CASSLIGQGPNTGELFF. CDR3 coding DNA: TGTGCCAGCAGCTTAATCGGACAGGGACCGAACACCGGGGAGCTGTTTTTT. The full variable domain, completed using reference TRBV7-3 and TRBJ2-2, is GAGVSQTPSNKVTEKGKYVELRCDPISGHTALYWYRQSLGQGPEFLIYFQGTGAADDSGLPNDRFFAVRPEGSVSTLKIQRTERGDSAVYLCASSLIGQGPNTGELFFGEGSRLTVL.

V gene TRBV4-1 combines with J gene TRBJ2-7; 10 bases are shared with TRBD1. The V and J ends lost 0 bases and 2 bases, in that order; junction bases with no gene match: 1. CDR1 and CDR2 from the germline V gene are MGHRA and YSYEKL. This CDR3 comprises 15 residues. The CDR3 DNA reads as TGCGCCAGCAGCCAAGAAGGGACAGGGGCCTACGAGCAGTACTTC. It is translated as CASSQEGTGAYEQYF.

The chain links TRBV2 to TRBJ1-3; D is unclear. Trimming left V 7 bases short and J 0 bases short, with 10 bases between. This CDR3 is 14 amino acids long. CDR1 and CDR2 (germline): SNHLY, FYNNEI. The CDR3 sequence is CASTQMISGNTIYF. DNA for the CDR3: TGTGCCAGCACGCAGATGATCTCTGGAAACACCATATATTTT.

V is TRBV19 and J is TRBJ1-1; no clear D gene. The V end lost 1 base, the J end lost 5 bases, and 14 bases lay between the germline ends. The CDR3 extends over 15 amino acids. CDR1 LNHDA and CDR2 SQIVND come from the germline V gene (reference sequence). The CDR3 coding sequence is TGTGCCAGTAGTATAGGTAACATCGGAGGGACTGAAGCTTTCTTT. Translating gives CASSIGNIGGTEAFF.

The chain recombines TRBV28 with TRBJ1-1, with D maybe TRBD1 (5 bases). The CDR3 has 12 amino acids. V lost 3 bases and J lost 4, with 6 bases in between. Germline assignment: CDR1 MDHEN and CDR2 SYDVKM. The CDR3 region is CASSFRVTEAFF. The DNA for the CDR3 is TGTGCCAGCAGTTTCAGGGTCACTGAAGCTTTCTTT.

The V gene is TRBV15, the J gene TRBJ2-5, with D possibly matching TRBD2 (6 bases). Trimming cost V 2 bases and J 8 bases, with 12 bases left between them. Germline loops: CDR1 LNHNV, CDR2 YYDKDF (reference sequence). The CDR3 covers 13 residues. The CDR3 sequence is CATSRIILATQYF. The CDR3 region has the DNA TGTGCCACCAGCAGAATCATACTAGCTACCCAGTACTTC.

This sequence joins TRBV29-1 and TRBJ2-7; TRBD2 matches at 10 bases. This CDR3 has 13 residues. The V segment lost 7 bases and the J segment 3 bases; nucleotides outside the gene matches: 6. Germline V gene data show CDR1 as SQVTM and CDR2 as ANQGSEA. CDR3 residues: CSAGTSEYYEQYF. The CDR3 DNA follows: TGCAGCGCTGGGACTAGCGAATACTACGAGCAGTACTTC.

V and J are TRBV6-6 and TRBJ1-2, with D possibly being TRBD1 (6 bases). This CDR3 has 16 amino acids. Trimming stripped 2 bases from V and 2 bases from J, with 15 bases between. Germline CDR1 reads MNHNY; CDR2 reads SVGAGI (reference sequence). CDR3 sequence reads: CASSYGVGRGNYGYTF. CDR3 DNA sequence: TGTGCCAGCAGTTACGGGGTGGGCAGGGGAAACTATGGCTACACCTTC.

J is TRBJ2-7 and V is TRBV7-9; TRBD2 matches at 10 bases. V lost 1 base and J lost 1; bases outside the gene matches: 10. Germline V gene sequence: CDR1 SEHNR, CDR2 FQNEAQ (reference sequence). The CDR3 is 18 residues long. DNA of the CDR3: TGTGCCAGCAGCTTAGAGAAGAGCGGGAGGGAGAAGTCCTACGAGCAGTACTTC. It encodes CASSLEKSGREKSYEQYF.

A single count supports this clone. The chain couples TRBV5-1 to TRBJ1-2, with D possibly TRBD1 on 6 matching bases. The length of the CDR3 is 14 residues. From germline, CDR1 is SGHRS and CDR2 YFSETQ. Deletions cut 3 bases from V and 3 bases from J, with 12 bases between. CDR3 loop: CASSSGGVDYGYTF. CDR3 DNA: TGCGCCAGCAGCTCGGGGGGCGTGGACTATGGCTACACCTTC.

This chain uses TRBV10-1 with TRBJ2-5; 7 bases are a match to TRBD1. The CDR3 runs to 14 residues. The V and J ends lost 2 bases and 2 bases, in that order; junction bases with no gene match: 2. CDR1 and CDR2 from the germline V gene are WNHNN and SYGVQD (reference sequence). This chain's CDR3 is CASSEPGQQETQYF. DNA for the CDR3: TGCGCCAGCAGTGAGCCGGGACAGCAAGAGACCCAGTACTTC.

V gene TRBV6-9 combines with J gene TRBJ2-2, with 7 nucleotides matching TRBD1. The CDR3 length is 15 residues. Germline assignment: CDR1 MNHGY and CDR2 SVAAGI. Losses at the gene ends were 2 bases for V and 3 bases for J; bases not matched to a gene: 3. The CDR3 nucleotides read TGTGCCAGCAGTTATCCGGGACAGTACACCGGGGAGCTGTTTTTT. This sequence encodes CASSYPGQYTGELFF.

This chain uses TRBV11-3 with TRBJ2-2, with 10 bases fitting TRBD2. The CDR3 is 15 residues long. V gave up 5 bases and J gave up 6 bases; unmatched junction bases: 6. The V gene's germline CDR1 is SGHNT and CDR2 YENEEA. CDR3 amino acids: CASSSRTSGAGELFF. As DNA, the CDR3 is TGTGCCAGCAGCAGCAGGACTAGCGGTGCCGGGGAGCTGTTTTTT.

The chain combines TRBV7-9 with TRBJ2-2, with D perhaps matching TRBD2 (5 bases). CDR1 is SEHNR, CDR2 FQNEAQ, per germline (reference sequence). This CDR3 region has 14 residues. Trimming took 7 bases from V and 5 from J, leaving 14 bases between them. CDR3 bases: TGTGCCAGCACCCTTGGACTTCAGACCGGGGAGCTGTTTTTT. It translates to CASTLGLQTGELFF. The full variable domain, its missing parts supplied by reference TRBV7-9 and TRBJ2-2, is DTGVSQNPRHKITKRGQNVTFRCDPISEHNRLYWYRQTLGQGPEFLTYFQNEAQLEKSRLLSDRFSAERPKGSFSTLEIQRTEQGDSAMYLCASTLGLQTGELFFGEGSRLTVL.

This clone was picked up one time. The chain links TRBV4-2 to TRBJ1-2; no clear D gene. Deletions cut 4 bases from V and 6 bases from J, with 18 bases between. CDR1 is LGHNA, CDR2 YNFKEQ, per germline. The CDR3 runs to 15 residues. The CDR3 DNA reads TGTGCCAGCAGCCCCCGGTTGTTGGAGACCCATGGCTACACCTTC. This encodes CASSPRLLETHGYTF.

The gene calls are TRBV4-1 and TRBJ2-7; TRBD2 is a possible D gene (6 bases). This CDR3 is built from 16 residues. V was cut by 6 bases and J by 6 bases, with 24 bases left in between. Germline V lookup: CDR1 MGHRA, CDR2 YSYEKL. The CDR3 nucleotides are TGCGCCAGCAGGCACACCACGGGGAGGTTTCTTAGCGAGCAGTACTTC. This codes for CASRHTTGRFLSEQYF.

The rearrangement joins TRBV5-1 to TRBJ1-3; D ambiguous. CDR1 and CDR2 from the germline V gene are SGHRS and YFSETQ. The CDR3 extends over 15 amino acids. V dropped 2 bases and J dropped 0 bases, with 9 bases sitting between them. The CDR3 coding sequence is TGCGCCAGCAGCTTATTGGGAGTCTCTGGAAACACCATATATTTT. Protein sequence: CASSLLGVSGNTIYF.

There are a few counts of this clone. At the DNA level, this CDR3 is encoded by other sequences in the same sample as well. The chain recombines TRBV6-5 with TRBJ2-2, with TRBD1 matching over 7 bases. The junction had 1 base not matched to a gene; V was cut back by 2 bases and J by 1 base. Germline values: CDR1 MNHEY, CDR2 SVGAGI. This CDR3 is built from 15 residues. The CDR3 sequence: CASSYGDRNTGELFF. The CDR3 coding sequence is TGTGCCAGCAGTTACGGGGACAGGAACACCGGGGAGCTGTTTTTT.

The chain employs TRBV7-8 and TRBJ2-2; 10 nucleotides align to TRBD2. V shed 5 bases, J shed 8 bases, and the junction held 8 bases outside the gene matches. Germline CDR1 is SGHVS and CDR2 is FQNEAQ. This CDR3 region has 15 residues. CDR3 residues: CASSPSGSGLGELFF. For the CDR3, the DNA is TGTGCCAGCAGCCCTAGCGGGAGCGGTTTGGGGGAGCTGTTTTTT. The whole variable domain, filled in from reference TRBV7-8 and TRBJ2-2, reads GAGVSQSPRYKVAKRGQDVALRCDPISGHVSLFWYQQALGQGPEFLTYFQNEAQLDKSGLPSDRFFAERPEGSVSTLKIQRTQQEDSAVYLCASSPSGSGLGELFFGEGSRLTVL.

This clone has a single count. The V call is TRBV18, the J call TRBJ1-2, with a weak D call TRBD1 (6 bases). Trimming took off 3 bases at V and 7 bases at J, with 12 bases between the two ends. The CDR3 is 13 amino acids. The germline CDR1 and CDR2 sequences are KGHSH and LQKENI. This CDR3 is CASSPPLGGGYTF. The CDR3 region has the DNA TGTGCCAGCTCACCTCCCTTAGGGGGTGGCTACACCTTC.

The chain uses TRBV14 and TRBJ2-4; 9 nucleotides agree with TRBD2. This CDR3 spans 18 amino acids. Trimming cost V 0 bases and J 3 bases; bases outside gene matches: 9. Per the germline V gene, CDR1 is SGHDN and CDR2 is FVKESK. In nucleotides, the CDR3 is TGTGCCAGCAGCCAAGATCTGAGCGGGGGGCCGGGCAAAAACATTCAGTACTTC. It yields the protein CASSQDLSGGPGKNIQYF.

The chain employs TRBV28 and TRBJ2-7; TRBD1 matches at 8 bases. The germline V gene has CDR1 MDHEN and CDR2 SYDVKM. The length of the CDR3 is 12 residues. V gave up 7 bases and J gave up 3 bases; unmatched junction bases: 2. The CDR3 DNA sequence: TGTGCCAGCACCGACAGGGGCTACGAGCAGTACTTC. The encoded protein is CASTDRGYEQYF.

This chain connects TRBV11-3 to TRBJ2-7; no clear D. CDR3 size: 12 residues. Per the germline V gene, CDR1 is SGHNT and CDR2 is YENEEA. V lost 4 bases and J lost 4, with 8 bases in between. DNA of the CDR3: TGTGCCAGCAGCTCCAATCAATACGAGCAGTACTTC. Its translation is CASSSNQYEQYF.